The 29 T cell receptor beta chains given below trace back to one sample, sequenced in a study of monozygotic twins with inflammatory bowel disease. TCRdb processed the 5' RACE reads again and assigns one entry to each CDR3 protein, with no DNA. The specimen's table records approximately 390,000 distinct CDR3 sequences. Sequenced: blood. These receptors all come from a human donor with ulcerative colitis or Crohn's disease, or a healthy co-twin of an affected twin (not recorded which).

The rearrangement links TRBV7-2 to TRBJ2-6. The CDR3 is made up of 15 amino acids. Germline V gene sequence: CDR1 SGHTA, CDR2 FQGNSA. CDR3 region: CASSPPGSGANVLTF.

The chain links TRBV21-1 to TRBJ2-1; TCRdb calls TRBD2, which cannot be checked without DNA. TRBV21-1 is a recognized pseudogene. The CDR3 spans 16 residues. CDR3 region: CASSVWGAGTGNEQFF.

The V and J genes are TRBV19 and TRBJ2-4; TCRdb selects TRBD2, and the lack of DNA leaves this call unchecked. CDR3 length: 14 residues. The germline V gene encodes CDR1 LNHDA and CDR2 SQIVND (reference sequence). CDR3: CASLGRAPGNIQYF.

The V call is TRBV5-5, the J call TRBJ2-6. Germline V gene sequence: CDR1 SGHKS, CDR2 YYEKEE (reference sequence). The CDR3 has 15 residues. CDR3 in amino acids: CASSLASSGANVLTF.

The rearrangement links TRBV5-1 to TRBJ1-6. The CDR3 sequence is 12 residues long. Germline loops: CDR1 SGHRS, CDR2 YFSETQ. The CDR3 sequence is CASSLEGQTLHF.

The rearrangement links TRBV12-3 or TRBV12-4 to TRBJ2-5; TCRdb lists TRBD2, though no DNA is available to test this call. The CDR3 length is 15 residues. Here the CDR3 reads CASSLQLAGQETQYF.

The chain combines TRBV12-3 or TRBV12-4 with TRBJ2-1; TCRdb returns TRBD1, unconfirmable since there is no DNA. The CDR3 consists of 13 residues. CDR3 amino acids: CASTLGPYNEQFF.

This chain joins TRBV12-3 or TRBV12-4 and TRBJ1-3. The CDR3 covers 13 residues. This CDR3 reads CASSLALGNTIYF.

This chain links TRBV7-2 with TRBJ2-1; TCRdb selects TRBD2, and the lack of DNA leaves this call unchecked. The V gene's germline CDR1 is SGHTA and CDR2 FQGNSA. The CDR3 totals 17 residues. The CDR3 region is CASSLNLAGRFGNEQFF.

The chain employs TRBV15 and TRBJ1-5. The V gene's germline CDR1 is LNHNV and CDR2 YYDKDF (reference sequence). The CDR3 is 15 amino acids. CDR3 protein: CATSREVGYNQPQHF.

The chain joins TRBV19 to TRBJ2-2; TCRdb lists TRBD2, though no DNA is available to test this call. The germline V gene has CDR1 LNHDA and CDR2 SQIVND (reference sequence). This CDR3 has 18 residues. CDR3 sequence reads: CASSIISGGRWNTGELFF.

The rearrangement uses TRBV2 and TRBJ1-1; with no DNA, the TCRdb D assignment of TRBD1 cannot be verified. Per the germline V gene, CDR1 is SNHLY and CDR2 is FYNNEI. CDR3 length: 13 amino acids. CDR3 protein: CASRTDSGTEAFF.

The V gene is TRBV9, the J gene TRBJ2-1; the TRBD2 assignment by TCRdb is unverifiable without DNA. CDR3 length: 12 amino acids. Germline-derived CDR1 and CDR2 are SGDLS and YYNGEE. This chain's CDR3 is CASSVGTLEQFF.

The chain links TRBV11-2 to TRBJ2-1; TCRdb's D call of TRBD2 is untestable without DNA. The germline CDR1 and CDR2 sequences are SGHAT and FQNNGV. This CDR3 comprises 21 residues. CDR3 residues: CASSSDSTTSGRVWVWNEQFF.

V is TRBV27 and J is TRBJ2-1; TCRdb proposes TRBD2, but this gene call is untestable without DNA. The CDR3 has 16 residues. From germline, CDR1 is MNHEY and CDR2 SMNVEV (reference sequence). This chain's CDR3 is CASSSLTGLAGASRFF.

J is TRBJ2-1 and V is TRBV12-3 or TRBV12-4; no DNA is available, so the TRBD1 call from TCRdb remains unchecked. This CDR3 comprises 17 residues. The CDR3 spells CASSATQGWPLYNEQFF.

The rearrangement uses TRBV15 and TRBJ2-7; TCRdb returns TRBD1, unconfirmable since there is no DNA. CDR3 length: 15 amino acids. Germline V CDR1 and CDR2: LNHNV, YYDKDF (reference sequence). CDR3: CATSRGGSSSYEQYF.

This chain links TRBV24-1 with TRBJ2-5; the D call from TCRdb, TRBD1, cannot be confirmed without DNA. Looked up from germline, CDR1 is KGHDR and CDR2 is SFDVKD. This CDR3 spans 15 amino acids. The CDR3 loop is CATSEGRVRQETQYF.

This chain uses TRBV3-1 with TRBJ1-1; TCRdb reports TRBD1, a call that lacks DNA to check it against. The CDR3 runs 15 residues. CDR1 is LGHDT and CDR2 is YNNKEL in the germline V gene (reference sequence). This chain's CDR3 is CASSPWDPGTTEAFF.

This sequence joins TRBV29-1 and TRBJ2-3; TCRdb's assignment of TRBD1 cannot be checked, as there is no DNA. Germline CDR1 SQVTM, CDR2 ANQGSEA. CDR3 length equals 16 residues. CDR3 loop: CSVTDLGDRSTDTQYF.

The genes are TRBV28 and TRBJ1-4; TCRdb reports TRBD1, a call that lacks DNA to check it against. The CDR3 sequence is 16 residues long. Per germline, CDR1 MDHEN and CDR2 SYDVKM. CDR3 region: CASMGFQQGTNEKLFF.

The CDR3 loop reads CASSELPSYEQYF. The rearrangement links TRBV2 to TRBJ2-7. Germline V gene data show CDR1 as SNHLY and CDR2 as FYNNEI. The CDR3 covers 13 residues.

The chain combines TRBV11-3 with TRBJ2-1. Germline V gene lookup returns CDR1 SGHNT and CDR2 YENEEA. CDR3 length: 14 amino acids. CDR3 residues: CASSHRDYYNEQFF.

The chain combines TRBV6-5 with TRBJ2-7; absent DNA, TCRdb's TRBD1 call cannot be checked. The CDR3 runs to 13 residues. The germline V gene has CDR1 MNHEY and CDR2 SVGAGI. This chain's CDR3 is CASSSGTGVVQYF.

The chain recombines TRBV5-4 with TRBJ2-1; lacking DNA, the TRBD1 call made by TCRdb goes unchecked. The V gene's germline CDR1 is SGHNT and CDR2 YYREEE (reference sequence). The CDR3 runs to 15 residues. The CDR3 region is CASSLGGGAYNEQFF.

This CDR3 is CSARTGFEAFF. V gene TRBV20-1 combines with J gene TRBJ1-1; TCRdb outputs TRBD1, but without DNA this stays unchecked. CDR1 DFQATT and CDR2 SNEGSKA come from the germline V gene (reference sequence). This CDR3 spans 11 amino acids.

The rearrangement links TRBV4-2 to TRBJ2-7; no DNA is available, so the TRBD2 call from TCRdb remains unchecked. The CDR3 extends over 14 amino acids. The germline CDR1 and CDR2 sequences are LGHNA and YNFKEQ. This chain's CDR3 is CASSQDLSAKGQYF.

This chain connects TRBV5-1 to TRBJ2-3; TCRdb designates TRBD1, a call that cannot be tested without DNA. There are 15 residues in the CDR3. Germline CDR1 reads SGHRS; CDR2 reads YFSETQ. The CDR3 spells CASIKEGFEGDTQYF.

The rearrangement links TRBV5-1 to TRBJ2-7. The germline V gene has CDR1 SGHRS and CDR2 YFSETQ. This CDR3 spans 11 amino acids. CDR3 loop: CASRQKDEQYF.